The 10 T cell receptor beta chains reported below all come from one sample, sequenced in a study of neurological immune-mediated disorders. TCRdb fed the 5' RACE reads into MiXCR, producing one record per CDR3 protein. The sample consists of approximately 90,000 distinct CDR3 sequences, roughly 3.5% of them appearing once. Specimen: PBMCs. These receptors came from a woman younger than 35 with multiple sclerosis.

This clonotype was seen at least ten times. V gene TRBV5-1 combines with J gene TRBJ2-7; D gene uncertain. Trimming left V 1 base short and J 0 bases short, with 8 bases between. The V gene's germline CDR1 is SGHRS and CDR2 YFSETQ. The CDR3 is made up of 14 amino acids. The CDR3 DNA is TGCGCCAGCAGCTTGTGGCCAAGCTCCTACGAGCAGTACTTC. Amino acid sequence: CASSLWPSSYEQYF.

This clonotype was seen many times. This chain uses TRBV19 with TRBJ1-1, with D hard to call. The CDR3 has 13 residues. CDR1 and CDR2 from the germline V gene are LNHDA and SQIVND (reference sequence). V was trimmed by 7 bases and J by 4 bases, leaving 13 bases between them. CDR3 DNA sequence: TGTGCCAGTATTAGGGATGAGGGCACTGAAGCTTTCTTT. Translation: CASIRDEGTEAFF.

This clonotype was seen ten or more times. The chain links TRBV28 to TRBJ2-5, with TRBD2 identical over 13 bases. Germline CDR1 MDHEN, CDR2 SYDVKM. Trimming cost V 5 bases and J 5 bases; bases outside gene matches: 8. The CDR3 runs 16 residues. This CDR3 is CASSPGLAGVTETQYF. The DNA for the CDR3 is TGTGCCAGCAGTCCCGGACTAGCGGGAGTGACGGAGACCCAGTACTTC.

The chain has TRBV28 and TRBJ2-3; TRBD2 matches 7 bases. The CDR3 is 14 amino acids. Germline CDR1 MDHEN, CDR2 SYDVKM. V lost 6 bases and J lost 0; bases outside the gene matches: 3. The DNA for the CDR3 is TGTGCCAGCAGGTATAGCGGGAGCACAGATACGCAGTATTTT. Protein: CASRYSGSTDTQYF.

Of note for this clonotype: This may come from a read error, since a much larger clone is one base off. This chain links TRBV28 with TRBJ1-3; D not resolved. CDR1 and CDR2 from the germline V gene are MDHEN and SYDVKM. This CDR3 region has 13 residues. CDR3 nucleotides: TGTGCCAGGTATGGGGAATCTGGAAAAACCATATATTTT. Protein sequence: CARYGESGKTIYF. Drawing the rest from reference TRBV28 and TRBJ1-3, the complete variable domain is DVKVTQSSRYLVKRTGEKVFLECVQDMDHENMFWYRQDPGLGLRLIYFSYDVKMKEKGDIPEGYSVSREKKERFSLILESASTNQTSMYLCARYGESGKTIYFGEGSWLTVV.

This clonotype was recorded many times. The rearrangement joins TRBV20-1 to TRBJ2-1; D unresolved. Trimming pared 4 bases from V and 0 bases from J, leaving 13 bases between. Germline assignment: CDR1 DFQATT and CDR2 SNEGSKA (reference sequence). CDR3 length: 15 amino acids. CDR3 sequence: CSATRLPSSYNEQFF. CDR3 nucleotide sequence: TGCAGTGCTACCCGTTTACCGAGCTCCTACAATGAGCAGTTCTTC.

V gene TRBV5-4 combines with J gene TRBJ2-7; the D call may be TRBD1 or TRBD2 (5 bases each). V lost 3 bases to trimming and J lost 7 bases, with 20 bases between them. Germline loops: CDR1 SGHNT, CDR2 YYREEE (reference sequence). The CDR3 runs to 15 residues. The CDR3 is CASSSGTRPLGEQYF. As DNA, the CDR3 is TGTGCCAGCAGCTCCGGGACCAGGCCCCTGGGGGAGCAGTACTTC.

This clonotype was recorded at least ten times. This chain connects TRBV19 to TRBJ2-5; D possibly corresponds to TRBD1 (6 bases). The germline V gene has CDR1 LNHDA and CDR2 SQIVND (reference sequence). The V end was cut by 7 bases, the J end by 9 bases, with 24 bases between. The CDR3 spans 15 residues. This CDR3 is CASTHHNSPPGAQYF. DNA for the CDR3: TGTGCCAGTACCCATCATAACTCACCGCCAGGGGCCCAGTACTTC.

This clonotype was seen ten or more times. The chain carries TRBV6-2 or TRBV6-3 and TRBJ2-1; D uncertain. Looked up from germline, CDR1 is MNHEY and CDR2 is SVGEGT. This CDR3 is built from 13 residues. V gave up 6 bases and J gave up 7 bases, with 13 bases separating them. The CDR3 loop reads CASSVGRYNEQFF. CDR3 sequence (DNA): TGTGCCAGCAGCGTCGGACGGTATAATGAGCAGTTCTTC.

This clonotype was detected ten times or more. The V gene is TRBV15, the J gene TRBJ2-2; D uncertain. V was trimmed by 0 bases and J by 10 bases, leaving 12 bases between them. The CDR3 has 14 residues. Per the germline V gene, CDR1 is LNHNV and CDR2 is YYDKDF (reference sequence). CDR3 loop: CATSRDIMPSELFF. For the CDR3, the DNA is TGTGCCACCAGCAGAGATATCATGCCGTCGGAGCTGTTTTTT.